This TCR beta chain was obtained from a study of blood T cells in healthy people across ages. With a J-beta primer mix and a sample-barcoded 5' primer, a second PCR ran roughly 7 to 11 cycles. TCRdb reprocessed the 5' RACE reads with MiXCR, giving one entry per CDR3 protein. Of over a million distinct CDR3 sequences listed, approximately 59% are singletons. The CDR3 totals 15 residues. The germline gives CDR1 LGHNA, CDR2 YSLEER. Trimming removed 0 bases from V and 1 base from J, with 10 bases in between. The sample was blood. This sequence joins TRBV4-3 and TRBJ2-7; unclear D gene. The sequence was collected from a man in his late teens or twenties in good health. In nucleotides, the CDR3 is TGCGCCAGCAGCCAAGAAACACCGCCTTCCTACGAGCAGTACTTC. It encodes CASSQETPPSYEQYF.